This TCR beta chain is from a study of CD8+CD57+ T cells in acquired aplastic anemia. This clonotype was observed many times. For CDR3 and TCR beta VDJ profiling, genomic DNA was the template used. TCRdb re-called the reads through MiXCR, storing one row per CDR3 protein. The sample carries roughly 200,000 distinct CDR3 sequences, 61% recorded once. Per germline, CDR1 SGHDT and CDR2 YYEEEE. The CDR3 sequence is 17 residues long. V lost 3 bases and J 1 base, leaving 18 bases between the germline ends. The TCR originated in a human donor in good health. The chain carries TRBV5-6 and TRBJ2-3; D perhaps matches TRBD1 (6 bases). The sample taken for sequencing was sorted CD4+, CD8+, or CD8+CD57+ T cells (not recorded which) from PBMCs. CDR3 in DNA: TGTGCCAGCAGCTCCGTCGTGGGGGACATGGGCACAGATACGCAGTATTTT. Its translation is CASSSVVGDMGTDTQYF.